The next 10 T cell receptor beta chains were all read from a single sample in a study of spatial heterogeneity in lung cancer. Time point here: blood at routine non-recurrence follow-up after resection. Researchers sequenced whole RNA taken from tumor, nontumor lung or frozen PBMC without sorting. TCRdb independently ran MiXCR on the 5' RACE reads; one entry per CDR3 protein. Altogether roughly 26,000 distinct CDR3 sequences are present, approximately 5.4% being singletons, with the ten largest covering 20% to 25%. The material was PBMCs, obtained at follow-up. The receptors here all came from a male donor with early-stage non-small cell lung cancer.

The chain combines TRBV4-2 with TRBJ2-2, with D perhaps assigned TRBD1 or TRBD2 (6 bases each). The CDR3 is 16 amino acids. The V gene's germline CDR1 is LGHNA and CDR2 YNFKEQ. Trimming took 1 base from V and 6 from J, leaving 15 bases between them. CDR3 in amino acids: CASSQVSRGAAGELFF. The CDR3 nucleotides read TGTGCCAGCAGCCAAGTCAGTAGGGGGGCAGCCGGGGAGCTGTTTTTT.

This clonotype has a handful of counts. The chain links TRBV20-1 to TRBJ2-7; tentatively, D is TRBD2 (5 bases). Trimming took off 4 bases at V and 5 bases at J, with 12 bases between the two ends. The CDR3 has 12 residues. Germline values: CDR1 DFQATT, CDR2 SNEGSKA (reference sequence). This CDR3 reads CSAIHGVHEQYF. CDR3 DNA sequence: TGCAGTGCTATCCACGGGGTCCACGAGCAGTACTTC.

This clonotype was detected many times. The gene calls are TRBV7-9 and TRBJ2-3; TRBD1 might be the D (5 bases). The CDR3 contains 15 residues. The V end lost 5 bases, the J end lost 6 bases, and 18 bases lay between the germline ends. Per germline, CDR1 SEHNR and CDR2 FQNEAQ (reference sequence). The CDR3 protein is CASSPPGSATDTQYF. CDR3 DNA: TGTGCCAGCAGCCCTCCAGGGTCTGCCACCGATACGCAGTATTTT.

The chain is built from TRBV6-1 and TRBJ1-6; D uncertain. Trimming pared 2 bases from V and 10 bases from J, leaving 6 bases between. The V gene's germline CDR1 is MNHNS and CDR2 SASEGT. This CDR3 has 12 amino acids. Here the CDR3 DNA reads TGTGCCAGCAGTGAATTGTACTCACCCCTCCACTTT. Its translation: CASSELYSPLHF.

This clonotype was counted at least ten times. This sequence joins TRBV5-1 and TRBJ1-1; TRBD1 matches 10 bases. The CDR3 has 14 amino acids. The ends lost 3 bases at V and 3 bases at J; junction bases unmatched: 2. The germline V gene has CDR1 SGHRS and CDR2 YFSETQ. For the CDR3, the DNA is TGCGCCAGCAGCTCCGGGACAGGGGACACTGAAGCTTTCTTT. It codes for CASSSGTGDTEAFF. Drawing the rest from reference TRBV5-1 and TRBJ1-1, the complete variable domain is KAGVTQTPRYLIKTRGQQVTLSCSPISGHRSVSWYQQTPGQGLQFLFEYFSETQRNKGNFPGRFSGRQFSNSRSEMNVSTLELGDSALYLCASSSGTGDTEAFFGQGTRLTVV.

This clonotype was counted many times. The chain links TRBV30 to TRBJ2-2; no definite D call. Per the germline V gene, CDR1 is GTSNPN and CDR2 is SVGIG (reference sequence). V was pared by 3 bases and J by 4 bases, with 15 bases between. This CDR3 is 15 amino acids long. The CDR3 protein is CAWRLIQAATGELFF. The CDR3 nucleotides are TGTGCCTGGAGATTAATCCAGGCCGCCACCGGGGAGCTGTTTTTT.

This clonotype has a count of ten or more. The chain employs TRBV7-2 and TRBJ2-3; D unclear. The CDR3 totals 13 residues. Germline V CDR1 and CDR2: SGHTA, FQGNSA. V lost 6 bases, J lost 0 bases, and 7 bases lay in between. The CDR3 nucleotides are TGTGCCAGCAGAGGTCCCAGCACAGATACGCAGTATTTT. It is translated as CASRGPSTDTQYF.

This clonotype was recorded at least ten times. This chain joins TRBV19 and TRBJ1-5, with a tentative D call TRBD1 (6 bases). CDR1 LNHDA and CDR2 SQIVND come from the germline V gene (reference sequence). V lost 3 bases to trimming and J lost 10 bases, with 16 bases between them. This CDR3 comprises 14 residues. The CDR3 loop reads CASSMWSGGGPQHF. Here the CDR3 DNA reads TGTGCCAGTAGTATGTGGTCCGGAGGGGGACCCCAGCATTTT.

In its sample, this clonotype was seen a few times. A read error may explain this, as a much larger clone is one base away. The CDR3 DNA reads as TGTGCCAGCTCACCTTCCACAGATACGCGGTATTTT. It yields the protein CASSPSTDTRYF. The chain joins TRBV18 to TRBJ2-3; no definite D call. Germline CDR1 KGHSH, CDR2 LQKENI. The CDR3 loop spans 12 amino acids.

This clonotype came up a few times. The chain recombines TRBV12-3 or TRBV12-4 with TRBJ1-1; a weak D match, TRBD1 (6 bases). The CDR3 covers 15 residues. The V gene lost 4 bases and the J gene lost 6 bases, with 18 bases spanning the gap. Written as DNA, the CDR3 is TGTGCCAGCAGTTCTCAACAGGGTATTAAGGCTGAAGCTTTCTTT. Amino acids: CASSSQQGIKAEAFF.